The 30 T cell receptor beta chains given below trace back to one sample, sequenced in a study of CD8 T cells in Susac syndrome. A quantity of 0.5 to 1 ug RNA underwent reverse transcription using random hexamers. TCRdb reprocessed the immunoSEQ multiplex PCR reads with MiXCR, giving one entry per CDR3 protein. The repertoire holds around 200,000 distinct CDR3 sequences, 85% to 95% seen once, with around 0.076% in the top ten. The sequencing sample was made of CD4+ T cells from PBMCs. All receptors come from a human donor with multiple sclerosis.

This chain uses TRBV19 with TRBJ1-1; D gene ambiguous. The length of the CDR3 is 13 residues. CDR1 and CDR2 from the germline V gene are LNHDA and SQIVND (reference sequence). Deletions cut 0 bases from V and 7 bases from J, with 9 bases between. Written as DNA, the CDR3 is TGTGCCAGTAGTATAGAGGGCCGCGGTGAAGCTTTCTTT. This codes for CASSIEGRGEAFF.

The chain has TRBV9 and TRBJ2-5, with D perhaps being TRBD1 or TRBD2 (5 bases each). The CDR3 has 12 amino acids. V lost 2 bases and J 10 bases, leaving 12 bases between the germline ends. Germline values: CDR1 SGDLS, CDR2 YYNGEE. CDR3 DNA: TGTGCCAGCAGCGTTCCGGGACGGGGCCAGTACTTC. Translation: CASSVPGRGQYF.

In its sample, this clonotype was seen once. The DNA of the CDR3 is TGCGCCAGCAGCTTCCGGACAGGGGATAACTATGGCTACACCTTC. Its translation is CASSFRTGDNYGYTF. The rearrangement links TRBV5-1 to TRBJ1-2; the match to TRBD1 covers 9 bases. The junction had 3 bases not matched to a gene; V was cut back by 2 bases and J by 1 base. The CDR3 runs to 15 residues. Germline V gene lookup returns CDR1 SGHRS and CDR2 YFSETQ. The full variable domain, rest sourced from reference TRBV5-1 and TRBJ1-2, is KAGVTQTPRYLIKTRGQQVTLSCSPISGHRSVSWYQQTPGQGLQFLFEYFSETQRNKGNFPGRFSGRQFSNSRSEMNVSTLELGDSALYLCASSFRTGDNYGYTFGSGTRLTVV.

This chain connects TRBV4-2 to TRBJ1-1; D is unclear. In germline, CDR1 is LGHNA, CDR2 YNFKEQ. V lost 1 base, J lost 4 bases, and 16 bases lay in between. This CDR3 is 16 amino acids long. CDR3 protein: CASSQVEGRAGTEAFF. CDR3 nucleotide sequence: TGTGCCAGCAGCCAAGTTGAGGGTCGGGCCGGCACTGAAGCTTTCTTT.

The genes are TRBV12-3 or TRBV12-4 and TRBJ1-5; the match to TRBD1 covers 9 bases. Trimming removed 4 bases from V and 9 bases from J; junction bases left unmatched: 7. There are 14 residues in the CDR3. The CDR3 DNA reads TGTGCCAGCAGTTCAGGGACAGGGCTTATGCCCCAGCATTTT. It translates to CASSSGTGLMPQHF.

The rearrangement uses TRBV25-1 and TRBJ2-3, with D maybe TRBD2 (5 bases). Germline V gene data show CDR1 as MGHDK and CDR2 as SYGVNS. This CDR3 has 16 residues. Trimming stripped 3 bases from V and 3 bases from J, with 16 bases between. In DNA form, the CDR3 reads TGTGCCAGCAGTGACCCCGAAGTAGCGAAAACAGATACGCAGTATTTT. It is translated as CASSDPEVAKTDTQYF.

V gene TRBV12-3 or TRBV12-4 combines with J gene TRBJ1-5; D is unresolved. V was pared by 1 base and J by 6 bases, with 10 bases between. The CDR3 length is 14 residues. The CDR3 bases are TGTGCCAGCAGTTTAGTAGACGTGGGTCAGCCCCAGCATTTT. Translating it yields CASSLVDVGQPQHF.

The chain carries TRBV12-5 and TRBJ1-1; D unresolved. The CDR3 covers 15 residues. Germline-derived CDR1 and CDR2 are LGHNT and FRNRAP. The germline V and J ends were trimmed by 5 bases and 7 bases, with 20 bases remaining between them. The CDR3: CASGTSQVGGSEAFF. Written as DNA, the CDR3 is TGTGCTAGTGGTACCTCACAAGTAGGAGGTAGTGAAGCTTTCTTT.

This rearrangement joins TRBV7-2 to TRBJ2-3; D tentatively reads TRBD1 or TRBD2 (5 bases each). Trimming left V 5 bases short and J 8 bases short, with 23 bases between. Germline V CDR1 and CDR2: SGHTA, FQGNSA. CDR3 length: 16 amino acids. CDR3 in amino acids: CASSPVGGTVLGTQYF. The CDR3 DNA reads as TGTGCCAGCAGCCCGGTTGGTGGGACGGTCCTAGGTACGCAGTATTTT.

In DNA, the CDR3 is TGTGCCAGCGGAGCAGGGCCCACCTACGAGCAGTACGTC. This encodes CASGAGPTYEQYV. The rearrangement links TRBV2 to TRBJ2-7; tentative D call: TRBD1 (5 bases). The ends were cut back, 8 bases at V and 2 bases at J, with 13 bases in the middle. Germline V gene sequence: CDR1 SNHLY, CDR2 FYNNEI. This CDR3 is 13 amino acids long.

The chain employs TRBV20-1 and TRBJ1-4; no firm D call. The CDR3 is 12 amino acids. Germline CDR1 DFQATT, CDR2 SNEGSKA (reference sequence). V was cut by 3 bases and J by 8 bases, with 10 bases left in between. CDR3 coding DNA: TGCAGTGCTAGTGGCAGCACCGAAAAACTGTTTTTT. The encoded protein is CSASGSTEKLFF.

The chain employs TRBV6-5 and TRBJ2-7; D is perhaps TRBD1 (5 bases). The CDR3 sequence is 13 residues long. CDR1 and CDR2 from the germline V gene are MNHEY and SVGAGI. V lost 4 bases, J lost 3 bases, and 10 bases lay in between. CDR3 sequence: CASSFRQGYEQYV. CDR3 bases: TGTGCCAGCAGTTTCCGCCAGGGCTACGAGCAGTACGTC.

This sequence joins TRBV30 and TRBJ2-1, with 12 bases identical to TRBD2. This CDR3 is 16 amino acids long. CDR1 is GTSNPN and CDR2 is SVGIG in the germline V gene (reference sequence). V lost 5 bases and J lost 6; bases outside the gene matches: 11. This CDR3 is CAWGSPTSGGLNEQFF. CDR3 nucleotide sequence: TGTGCCTGGGGATCCCCGACTAGCGGGGGTCTCAATGAGCAGTTCTTC.

This rearrangement joins TRBV6-1 to TRBJ1-2; a possible D gene is TRBD1 (6 bases). Per the germline V gene, CDR1 is MNHNS and CDR2 is SASEGT. The CDR3 totals 16 residues. V lost 2 bases to trimming and J lost 2 bases, with 15 bases between them. The CDR3: CASSESSGHRNYGYTF. DNA for the CDR3: TGTGCCAGCAGTGAATCTTCGGGACATCGAAACTATGGCTACACCTTC.

The chain combines TRBV21-1 with TRBJ2-7; TRBD2, the D gene given by the table, was not confirmed from the DNA. TRBV21-1 is a pseudogene segment. This CDR3 spans 18 amino acids. The CDR3 sequence is CASSKYWIERGDNYEQYV. The CDR3 nucleotides are TGTGCCAGCAGCAAATACTGGATCGAGCGGGGGGACAACTACGAGCAGTACGTC.

This CDR3 reads CSARPPLLAGPTGDTQYF. DNA of the CDR3: TGCAGTGCTAGACCCCCTCTACTAGCGGGGCCGACTGGGGATACGCAGTATTTT. The chain has TRBV20-1 and TRBJ2-3, with 10 bases fitting TRBD2. J lost 6 bases, V lost 2 bases, and 17 bases had no gene match. There are 18 residues in the CDR3. Per the germline V gene, CDR1 is DFQATT and CDR2 is SNEGSKA (reference sequence).

This chain uses TRBV20-1 with TRBJ2-5; TRBD2 matches 13 bases. Germline V lookup: CDR1 DFQATT, CDR2 SNEGSKA (reference sequence). Losses at the gene ends were 5 bases for V and 5 bases for J; bases not matched to a gene: 2. The CDR3 is 13 residues long. CDR3 in amino acids: CSALLAGGETQYF. The CDR3, as DNA: TGCAGTGCTCTACTAGCGGGGGGGGAGACCCAGTACTTC.

The genes are TRBV27 and TRBJ2-1; D may match TRBD1 or TRBD2 (5 bases each). Germline loops: CDR1 MNHEY, CDR2 SMNVEV (reference sequence). Trimming left V 0 bases short and J 5 bases short, with 8 bases between. This CDR3 is 14 amino acids long. As DNA, the CDR3 is TGTGCCAGCAGTTTATCGGGACGGAACAATGAGCAGTTCTTC. This gives the protein CASSLSGRNNEQFF.

The rearrangement uses TRBV18 and TRBJ2-3; 11 bases match TRBD2. Germline V gene data show CDR1 as KGHSH and CDR2 as LQKENI. The CDR3 runs 16 residues. V trimming: 3 bases; J trimming: 3 bases; junction bases outside the gene matches: 5. For the CDR3, the DNA is TGTGCCAGCTCACCGCGCCGACTAGCGGGGACAGATACGCAGTATTTT. Encoded protein: CASSPRRLAGTDTQYF.

With regard to this clonotype: Its ends do not fully match the called genes, so a read error is possible. DNA for the CDR3: TGTGCTAGCAGTTTCATCCGGGGGGGCCAGGAGACCCAGTACTTC. Protein: CASSFIRGGQETQYF. This rearrangement joins TRBV7-7 to TRBJ2-5; 8 nucleotides agree with TRBD2. Germline CDR1 SSHAT, CDR2 FNYEAQ (reference sequence). The CDR3 extends over 15 amino acids.

The rearrangement uses TRBV12-5 and TRBJ1-5, with D hard to call. The CDR3 has 16 amino acids. CDR1 LGHNT and CDR2 FRNRAP come from the germline V gene. V lost 0 bases to trimming and J lost 1 base, with 10 bases between them. The CDR3 here is CASGLVLGRSNQPQHF. The CDR3 coding sequence is TGTGCTAGTGGTTTGGTACTTGGACGCAGCAATCAGCCCCAGCATTTT. The entire variable domain, with the rest obtained from reference TRBV12-5 and TRBJ1-5, is as follows: DARVTQTPRHKVTEMGQEVTMRCQPILGHNTVFWYRQTMMQGLELLAYFRNRAPLDDSGMPKDRFSAEMPDATLATLKIQPSEPRDSAVYFCASGLVLGRSNQPQHFGDGTRLSIL.

The chain is built from TRBV9 and TRBJ2-5; D remains ambiguous. The CDR3 covers 13 residues. Germline V CDR1 and CDR2: SGDLS, YYNGEE. V was cut by 2 bases and J by 4 bases, with 9 bases left in between. The CDR3 spells CASSVDLRETQYF. In DNA form, the CDR3 reads TGTGCCAGCAGCGTGGACCTAAGAGAGACCCAGTACTTC.

This rearrangement joins TRBV7-9 to TRBJ2-7; unclear D gene. V was trimmed by 7 bases and J by 0 bases, leaving 10 bases between them. This CDR3 comprises 13 residues. Per the germline V gene, CDR1 is SEHNR and CDR2 is FQNEAQ (reference sequence). DNA for the CDR3: TGTGCCAGCACCCGGACGGACTCCTACGAGCAGTACGTC. Translation gives CASTRTDSYEQYV.

This clonotype was observed a single time. The rearrangement joins TRBV12-3 or TRBV12-4 to TRBJ1-2, with 9 bases identical to TRBD1. V was pared by 7 bases and J by 2 bases, with 8 bases of the junction left unmatched. CDR3 length: 15 amino acids. The CDR3 here is CASTPGDRVNYGYTF. The CDR3 coding sequence is TGTGCCAGCACTCCCGGGGACAGGGTAAACTATGGCTACACCTTC.

The gene calls are TRBV30 and TRBJ2-4; possibly TRBD1 for D (7 bases). Trimming removed 0 bases at V and 5 bases at J, with 14 bases between. The CDR3 loop spans 15 amino acids. Germline V CDR1 and CDR2: GTSNPN, SVGIG (reference sequence). The CDR3 reads CAWSVPGGLENIQYF. As DNA, the CDR3 is TGTGCCTGGAGTGTTCCAGGGGGGCTAGAAAACATTCAGTACTTC.

This clonotype appeared once. J is TRBJ1-2 and V is TRBV20-1, with 8 bases aligning to TRBD1. Per germline, CDR1 DFQATT and CDR2 SNEGSKA (reference sequence). Trimming cost V 3 bases and J 5 bases; bases outside gene matches: 5. This CDR3 is 13 amino acids long. CDR3 region: CSASRQGRYGYTF. The CDR3 bases are TGCAGTGCTAGCCGACAGGGGCGGTATGGCTACACCTTC.

The chain employs TRBV4-2 and TRBJ1-2; D unresolved. Trimming took off 0 bases at V and 5 bases at J, with 16 bases between the two ends. The CDR3 is made up of 16 amino acids. Looked up from germline, CDR1 is LGHNA and CDR2 is YNFKEQ. Here the CDR3 reads CASSQDKNTLGYGYTF. CDR3 nucleotide sequence: TGTGCCAGCAGCCAAGATAAAAACACCCTGGGGTATGGCTACACCTTC.

The V call is TRBV27, the J call TRBJ2-5; D perhaps matches TRBD2 (5 bases). Trimming pared 6 bases from V and 3 bases from J, leaving 8 bases between. Looked up from germline, CDR1 is MNHEY and CDR2 is SMNVEV (reference sequence). The CDR3 runs 12 residues. The CDR3 reads CASRSGKETQYF. The CDR3 nucleotides read TGTGCCAGCAGGAGCGGTAAAGAGACCCAGTACTTC.

The chain is built from TRBV6-2 or TRBV6-3 and TRBJ2-7; a weak D match, TRBD1 (6 bases). V lost 2 bases to trimming and J lost 3 bases, with 14 bases between them. This CDR3 is built from 15 residues. CDR1 MNHEY and CDR2 SVGEGT come from the germline V gene. CDR3 sequence (DNA): TGTGCCAGCAGTTACCAGGGGCGATCAATCTACGAGCAGTACGTC. Amino acid sequence: CASSYQGRSIYEQYV.

The rearrangement uses TRBV30 and TRBJ1-4; no definite D call. There are 13 residues in the CDR3. V dropped 3 bases and J dropped 3 bases, with 8 bases sitting between them. The germline V gene has CDR1 GTSNPN and CDR2 SVGIG (reference sequence). The CDR3, as DNA: TGTGCCTGGAGAAGCCGGGCTAATGAAAAACTGTTTTTT. Translated, it gives CAWRSRANEKLFF.